The 24 T cell receptor beta chains presented below share a single source sample, sequenced in a study of a mutant IDH1 vaccine in newly diagnosed glioma. Data came from immunoSEQ multiplex PCR; TCRdb stores just in-frame clones and leaves some out. The data contain around 92,000 clones, about 83% of them singletons. The time point: baseline, week 1 (first vaccination visit). Treatment: pre-vaccination baseline after standard-of-care therapy. Sequenced material: PBMCs, taken from a glioma patient treated with radiotherapy, temozolomide or both. The receptor set was obtained from a woman aged 45-65 years with glioma.

The sample holds a few counts of this clone. V and J are TRBV6-6 and TRBJ1-1; TRBD1 agrees at 7 bases. V shed 6 bases, J shed 8 bases, and the junction held 9 bases outside the gene matches. Germline CDR1 reads MNHNY; CDR2 reads SVGAGI (reference sequence). The CDR3 totals 13 residues. The CDR3 region is CASSPPGTEEAFF. The CDR3 nucleotides read TGTGCCAGCAGCCCCCCCGGGACAGAAGAAGCTTTCTTT.

The CDR3 nucleotides are TGCGCCAGCAGCTTGGCGGGAGCCCACCACAGGGTTGGAAACACCATATATTTT. It yields the protein CASSLAGAHHRVGNTIYF. The chain carries TRBV5-1 and TRBJ1-3; D perhaps matches TRBD1 (6 bases). The length of the CDR3 is 18 residues. Germline CDR1 and CDR2: SGHRS and YFSETQ. The germline V and J ends were trimmed by 0 bases and 3 bases, with 19 bases remaining between them.

This clone was observed a few times. J is TRBJ1-1 and V is TRBV30; no firm D call. Germline lookup yields CDR1 GTSNPN and CDR2 SVGIG (reference sequence). The CDR3 extends over 12 amino acids. Trimming pared 1 base from V and 1 base from J, leaving 4 bases between. The CDR3: CAWSGGNTEAFF. The CDR3 DNA reads TGTGCCTGGAGTGGTGGGAACACTGAAGCTTTCTTT.

There are a few counts of this clone. This chain links TRBV7-2 with TRBJ1-1; 10 bases fit TRBD1. This CDR3 has 15 residues. V gave up 4 bases and J gave up 5 bases; unmatched junction bases: 7. Germline V CDR1 and CDR2: SGHTA, FQGNSA. The CDR3 bases are TGTGCCAGCAGCTCGCGGACAGGGGGTTATACTGAAGCTTTCTTT. Translation gives CASSSRTGGYTEAFF.

This chain connects TRBV4-1 to TRBJ2-1; D not resolved. This CDR3 has 13 residues. V was cut by 0 bases and J by 6 bases, with 6 bases left in between. The germline gives CDR1 MGHRA, CDR2 YSYEKL. The CDR3 protein is CASSQERVNEQFF. The DNA for the CDR3 is TGCGCCAGCAGCCAAGAACGGGTCAATGAGCAGTTCTTC.

CDR3 residues: CASSRGQGGNQPQHF. Written as DNA, the CDR3 is TGTGCCAGCAGCCGGGGACAGGGGGGCAATCAGCCCCAGCATTTT. The V and J genes are TRBV6-5 and TRBJ1-5; the match to TRBD1 covers 11 bases. CDR1 is MNHEY, CDR2 SVGAGI, per germline. The V segment lost 6 bases and the J segment 2 bases; nucleotides outside the gene matches: 3. CDR3 length: 15 residues.

The J gene is TRBJ2-2, the V gene TRBV29-1, with TRBD1 matching over 7 bases. Germline CDR1 reads SQVTM; CDR2 reads ANQGSEA. This CDR3 contains 13 residues. V trimming: 6 bases; J trimming: 7 bases; junction bases outside the gene matches: 8. The DNA of the CDR3 is TGCAGCGTCGACAGGGAAGTCGGCGGGGAGCTGTTTTTT. It specifies CSVDREVGGELFF.

CDR3 DNA: TGTGCCTGGAGGCGTACTGAAGCTTTCTTT. It is translated as CAWRRTEAFF. This chain links TRBV30 with TRBJ1-1; unclear D gene. This CDR3 is built from 10 residues. Trimming took off 3 bases at V and 5 bases at J, with 4 bases between the two ends. CDR1 is GTSNPN and CDR2 is SVGIG in the germline V gene (reference sequence). Filled out from reference TRBV30 and TRBJ1-1, the complete variable domain reads SQTIHQWPATLVQPVGSPLSLECTVEGTSNPNLYWYRQAAGRGLQLLFYSVGIGQISSEVPQNLSASRPQDRQFILSSKKLLLSDSGFYLCAWRRTEAFFGQGTRLTVV.

Remarks on this clone: In the same sample, other DNA sequences code for this CDR3. J is TRBJ2-3 and V is TRBV4-3; D uncertain. This CDR3 spans 12 amino acids. V lost 4 bases and J lost 6, with 8 bases in between. Germline V gives CDR1 LGHNA, CDR2 YSLEER. The chain's CDR3 is CASSRGPDTQYF. CDR3 DNA sequence: TGCGCCAGCAGCCGCGGCCCGGATACGCAGTATTTT.

This clone was observed a handful of times. The chain has TRBV4-1 and TRBJ2-7; TRBD1 is a possible D gene (5 bases). The CDR3 loop spans 14 amino acids. V was cut by 0 bases and J by 2 bases, with 8 bases left in between. CDR1 is MGHRA, CDR2 YSYEKL, per germline. The CDR3 sequence: CASSQDQDTYEQYF. The CDR3 bases are TGCGCCAGCAGCCAAGATCAGGACACCTACGAGCAGTACTTC.

The V and J genes are TRBV9 and TRBJ1-4, with D possibly being TRBD1 (6 bases). This CDR3 is built from 14 residues. With 4 bases removed from V and 6 bases from J, the gap between germline ends came to 13 bases. Germline-derived CDR1 and CDR2 are SGDLS and YYNGEE. The CDR3 nucleotides are TGTGCCAGCAGCACAGGGACCGCTTATGAAAAACTGTTTTTT. Its protein product is CASSTGTAYEKLFF. Filled out from reference TRBV9 and TRBJ1-4, the complete variable domain reads DSGVTQTPKHLITATGQRVTLRCSPRSGDLSVYWYQQSLDQGLQFLIQYYNGEERAKGNILERFSAQQFPDLHSELNLSSLELGDSALYFCASSTGTAYEKLFFGSGTQLSVL.

The sample holds a few counts of this clone. This rearrangement joins TRBV5-4 to TRBJ1-1; D unclear. The CDR3 extends over 13 amino acids. V gave up 9 bases and J gave up 3 bases, with 15 bases separating them. Germline CDR1 and CDR2: SGHNT and YYREEE (reference sequence). CDR3 in amino acids: CAIQNSLYTEAFF. For the CDR3, the DNA is TGTGCCATCCAGAATTCCCTATACACTGAAGCTTTCTTT. Combining the CDR3 with reference TRBV5-4 and TRBJ1-1 gives the whole variable domain ETGVTQSPTHLIKTRGQQVTLRCSSQSGHNTVSWYQQALGQGPQFIFQYYREEENGRGNFPPRFSGLQFPNYSSELNVNALELDDSALYLCAIQNSLYTEAFFGQGTRLTVV.

CDR3 protein: CASSVEGRKTQYF. For the CDR3, the DNA is TGTGCCAGCAGCGTCGAAGGGAGAAAGACCCAGTACTTC. This sequence joins TRBV5-5 and TRBJ2-5, with D possibly matching TRBD2 (5 bases). From germline, CDR1 is SGHKS and CDR2 YYEKEE (reference sequence). This CDR3 is built from 13 residues. The V and J ends lost 4 bases and 6 bases respectively, with 13 bases between them.

The CDR3 spells CSASTLGGNVFF. The CDR3 coding sequence is TGCAGCGCCTCCACCTTGGGGGGCAATGTTTTCTTT. This chain joins TRBV29-1 and TRBJ1-1, with a tentative D call TRBD1 (6 bases). In germline, CDR1 is SQVTM, CDR2 ANQGSEA. The ends were cut back, 7 bases at V and 13 bases at J, with 22 bases in the middle. The CDR3 covers 12 residues.

V and J are TRBV9 and TRBJ2-5, with 10 nucleotides matching TRBD1. V trimming: 4 bases; J trimming: 5 bases; junction bases outside the gene matches: 11. Germline V gene sequence: CDR1 SGDLS, CDR2 YYNGEE. The CDR3 is 16 residues long. The CDR3 reads CASSLGGTGDRETQYF. CDR3 sequence (DNA): TGTGCCAGCAGCCTTGGGGGGACAGGGGACCGGGAGACCCAGTACTTC.

This clone has just a few counts. This chain links TRBV27 with TRBJ1-1, with D perhaps matching TRBD1 (5 bases). V lost 5 bases and J lost 1, with 17 bases in between. The CDR3 is 16 residues long. Germline V lookup: CDR1 MNHEY, CDR2 SMNVEV (reference sequence). CDR3 DNA sequence: TGTGCCAGCAGTCACGGGACCGGGAGGGAGAACACTGAAGCTTTCTTT. Its translation: CASSHGTGRENTEAFF.

This chain uses TRBV5-5 with TRBJ1-2; D is perhaps TRBD1 (5 bases). V was trimmed by 5 bases and J by 5 bases, leaving 25 bases between them. The CDR3 has 17 residues. Germline V CDR1 and CDR2: SGHKS, YYEKEE (reference sequence). The DNA of the CDR3 is TGTGCCAGCAGTCGAGCCGGGGGGTCCTCCGCCTCATATGGCTACACCTTC. This gives the protein CASSRAGGSSASYGYTF.

V and J are TRBV2 and TRBJ2-1, with 7 positions matching TRBD1. The V gene's germline CDR1 is SNHLY and CDR2 FYNNEI. This CDR3 has 14 amino acids. V shed 9 bases and J 0 bases; nucleotides not matched to a gene: 5. This chain's CDR3 is CARSGQSSYNEQFF. CDR3 bases: TGTGCCAGATCGGGACAGAGCTCCTACAATGAGCAGTTCTTC.

The chain links TRBV6-5 to TRBJ1-1; D is ambiguous. The germline gives CDR1 MNHEY, CDR2 SVGAGI. The CDR3 loop spans 15 amino acids. Trimming left V 5 bases short and J 1 base short, with 14 bases between. The CDR3 DNA reads TGTGCCAGCAGTCCGAGGCCCTGGGGGAACACTGAAGCTTTCTTT. Its translation is CASSPRPWGNTEAFF.

This clone was found once. The rearrangement links TRBV5-1 to TRBJ2-6; D perhaps matches TRBD1 (6 bases). Per the germline V gene, CDR1 is SGHRS and CDR2 is YFSETQ. The CDR3 spans 15 residues. V dropped 2 bases and J dropped 0 bases, with 6 bases sitting between them. CDR3 in amino acids: CASSFRGSGANVLTF. The CDR3, as DNA: TGCGCCAGCAGCTTCAGGGGCTCTGGGGCCAACGTCCTGACTTTC.

This rearrangement joins TRBV4-3 to TRBJ2-5; D not certain. Trimming took 0 bases from V and 5 from J, leaving 13 bases between them. Per the germline V gene, CDR1 is LGHNA and CDR2 is YSLEER. The CDR3 runs 15 residues. CDR3 region: CASSQDWRRYETQYF. For the CDR3, the DNA is TGCGCCAGCAGCCAAGATTGGCGGCGGTACGAGACCCAGTACTTC.

V is TRBV18 and J is TRBJ1-1; perhaps TRBD1 as D (5 bases). In germline, CDR1 is KGHSH, CDR2 LQKENI. Trimming cost V 3 bases and J 4 bases, with 12 bases left between them. There are 14 residues in the CDR3. This chain's CDR3 is CASSPDRSSTEAFF. The CDR3 bases are TGTGCCAGCTCACCCGACAGAAGTAGCACTGAAGCTTTCTTT.

This chain uses TRBV2 with TRBJ1-4, with TRBD1 matching over 7 bases. The CDR3 totals 14 residues. The J segment lost 8 bases and the V segment lost 4 bases, leaving 7 bases of the junction unmatched. CDR1 is SNHLY, CDR2 FYNNEI, per germline. CDR3 DNA: TGTGCCAGCAGTGTACCGGGACAGAGAGAAAAACTGTTTTTT. This sequence encodes CASSVPGQREKLFF.

V gene TRBV6-5 combines with J gene TRBJ1-6, with 8 bases identical to TRBD1. V trimming: 6 bases; J trimming: 5 bases; junction bases outside the gene matches: 6. Germline V lookup: CDR1 MNHEY, CDR2 SVGAGI. The CDR3 spans 15 residues. The chain's CDR3 is CASRAGQVHNSPLHF. The CDR3 bases are TGTGCCAGCAGGGCGGGACAGGTTCATAATTCACCCCTCCACTTT.